This record concerns one T cell receptor (beta chain) sequence. The data belong to a study of T cell changes during pregnancy in multiple sclerosis. V was trimmed by 6 bases and J by 1 base, leaving 12 bases between them. This CDR3 contains 14 residues. The germline V gene has CDR1 SNHLY and CDR2 FYNNEI. Sequenced by immunoSEQ multiplex PCR; TCRdb stores in-frame clones only, minus some. The sample consists of 90,000 or so clones, 80% to 95% of them appearing once. The TCR comes from a female donor in good health, enrolled as a control in a pregnancy study. The chain combines TRBV2 with TRBJ1-1; possible D gene TRBD1, 5 bases. The specimen comprised peripheral blood, sampled in the first trimester of pregnancy. CDR3 amino acids: CASRLGQTNTEAFF. In nucleotides, the CDR3 is TGTGCCAGCAGGCTCGGACAAACGAACACTGAAGCTTTCTTT. The full variable domain, in which reference TRBV2 and TRBJ1-1 provide the parts outside the CDR3, is EPEVTQTPSHQVTQMGQEVILRCVPISNHLYFYWYRQILGQKVEFLVSFYNNEISEKSEIFDDQFSVERPDGSNFTLKIRSTKLEDSAMYFCASRLGQTNTEAFFGQGTRLTVV.